The clone carrying this T cell receptor (beta chain) occurred a few times. Its antigen is currently unknown. TCRdb analysed the 5' RACE reads with MiXCR anew, one entry per CDR3 protein. Among 450,000 to 650,000 distinct CDR3 sequences listed, roughly a fifth were seen once. CDR3 length: 13 amino acids. V was shortened by 2 bases and J by 5 bases, with 10 bases between the two germline ends. CDR1 DFQATT and CDR2 SNEGSKA come from the germline V gene (reference sequence). This sample is drawn from a study of T-cell memory formation after mild COVID-19. Study-level results: Mainly in CM and EM were contracting CD4+ clones; CD8+ were in EMRA.

This sequence joins TRBV20-1 and TRBJ1-5, with a weak D call TRBD1 (5 bases). The clonotype was recovered from an adult woman who had mild COVID-19 (a few samples of this study predate the infection). Cell type and time point are not known. Sequencing input: PBMCs or a T cell subset sorted from them (not recorded which). The CDR3 DNA is TGCAGTGCTAGAAGGGGTTTGGATCAGCCCCAGCATTTT. Its protein product is CSARRGLDQPQHF.